These 26 T cell receptor beta chains came from one sample sequenced in a study of blood T cell repertoires in COVID-19. TCRdb's copy holds only in-frame clones and misses some; the assay was immunoSEQ multiplex PCR. The sample contains under 450,000 clones, over 75% of which appear only once. The sample comprised PBMCs or T cells enriched from blood (not recorded which). The receptors stem from a man aged 30 to 39 who had recovered from COVID-19.

In DNA form, the CDR3 reads TGTGCCAGCAGCCGGGGAGAAGGGACAGGGAATGGCTACACCTTC. Translating gives CASSRGEGTGNGYTF. The gene calls are TRBV5-4 and TRBJ1-2; TRBD1 matches 9 bases. CDR3 length: 15 amino acids. The ends lost 4 bases at V and 6 bases at J; junction bases unmatched: 10. In germline, CDR1 is SGHNT, CDR2 YYREEE (reference sequence).

The chain couples TRBV5-1 to TRBJ2-3, with D maybe TRBD1 (6 bases). V lost 4 bases to trimming and J lost 4 bases, with 16 bases between them. Germline V gene lookup returns CDR1 SGHRS and CDR2 YFSETQ. This CDR3 contains 15 residues. The CDR3 sequence is CASSTGTGSSDTQYF. DNA of the CDR3: TGCGCCAGCAGCACAGGGACGGGGAGCTCAGATACGCAGTATTTT.

With regard to this clone: The identical CDR3 is also encoded by other nucleotide sequences in the sample. The chain employs TRBV6-5 and TRBJ2-3; TRBD1 aligns across 7 bases. The germline gives CDR1 MNHEY, CDR2 SVGAGI. CDR3 length equals 14 residues. The ends lost 0 bases at V and 5 bases at J; junction bases unmatched: 2. Here the CDR3 DNA reads TGTGCCAGCAGTTACTCAGGGGGCAGAGATACGCAGTATTTT. Amino acids: CASSYSGGRDTQYF.

The chain joins TRBV5-1 to TRBJ2-3; TRBD1 agrees at 7 bases. J gave up 8 bases and V 4 bases, and 10 bases lay outside the gene matches. Germline values: CDR1 SGHRS, CDR2 YFSETQ. The CDR3 has 14 residues. CDR3 residues: CASSPDRVGVTQYF. In DNA form, the CDR3 reads TGCGCCAGCAGCCCCGACAGGGTAGGGGTTACGCAGTATTTT.

This clone occurred once. This chain connects TRBV10-1 to TRBJ2-2; a possible D gene is TRBD1 (6 bases). The CDR3 contains 16 residues. Between the trimmed V and J ends, which lost 0 bases and 5 bases, there was a span of 13 bases. Germline-derived CDR1 and CDR2 are WNHNN and SYGVQD (reference sequence). DNA for the CDR3: TGCGCCAGCAGTGAGTCGGGGCAGGGGCAAACCGGGGAGCTGTTTTTT. The encoded protein is CASSESGQGQTGELFF.

This chain links TRBV6-5 with TRBJ1-2; 9 positions agree with TRBD1. This CDR3 has 15 residues. V lost 4 bases, J lost 6 bases, and 9 bases stayed unmatched. CDR1 is MNHEY, CDR2 SVGAGI, per germline. The CDR3 region is CASSSKRQGVNGYTF. The CDR3 region has the DNA TGTGCCAGCAGTTCGAAGAGACAGGGGGTCAATGGCTACACCTTC.

The rearrangement joins TRBV5-3 to TRBJ2-1, with D possibly being TRBD2 (5 bases). TRBV5-3 is designated an ORF whose function remains uncertain. The V and J ends lost 1 base and 1 base respectively, with 9 bases between them. This CDR3 is built from 15 residues. The CDR3 sequence is CARSLWLASYNEQFF. CDR3 sequence (DNA): TGTGCCAGAAGCTTGTGGCTAGCTTCCTACAATGAGCAGTTCTTC.

The chain recombines TRBV18 with TRBJ2-1; 9 bases line up with TRBD1. This CDR3 comprises 15 residues. J gave up 1 base and V 4 bases, and 2 bases lay outside the gene matches. The V gene's germline CDR1 is KGHSH and CDR2 LQKENI. CDR3 DNA sequence: TGTGCCAGCTCACTAGGGACAGGGTCCTACAATGAGCAGTTCTTC. It translates to CASSLGTGSYNEQFF.

The chain carries TRBV18 and TRBJ2-3, with 9 bases lining up with TRBD1. The ends lost 8 bases at V and 3 bases at J; junction bases unmatched: 9. CDR1 and CDR2 from the germline V gene are KGHSH and LQKENI. The CDR3 loop spans 15 amino acids. CDR3 sequence (DNA): TGTGCCAGCCCCCCCGGACAGGGGAGGACAGATACGCAGTATTTT. As protein: CASPPGQGRTDTQYF. Filled out from reference TRBV18 and TRBJ2-3, the complete variable domain reads NAGVMQNPRHLVRRRGQEARLRCSPMKGHSHVYWYRQLPEEGLKFMVYLQKENIIDESGMPKERFSAEFPKEGPSILRIQQVVRGDSAAYFCASPPGQGRTDTQYFGPGTRLTVL.

J is TRBJ2-5 and V is TRBV13, with 8 bases aligning to TRBD2. The CDR3 has 15 amino acids. CDR1 is PRHDT, CDR2 FYEKMQ, per germline (reference sequence). V lost 5 bases, J lost 3 bases, and 8 bases stayed unmatched. CDR3 bases: TGTGCCAGCAGCCCCTTGGCGGGACTAGAAGAGACCCAGTACTTC. Amino acids: CASSPLAGLEETQYF.

The chain recombines TRBV25-1 with TRBJ1-3; D not certain. In germline, CDR1 is MGHDK, CDR2 SYGVNS. The CDR3 extends over 16 amino acids. Trimming shortened V by 1 base and J by 2 bases, and 12 bases separated the two germline ends. The CDR3 nucleotides are TGTGCCAGCAGTGAATCCTTCTTGCGAGCTGGAAACACCATATATTTT. Translation gives CASSESFLRAGNTIYF.

V is TRBV11-2 and J is TRBJ2-1; tentative D call: TRBD2 (7 bases). Trimming stripped 4 bases from V and 5 bases from J, with 24 bases between. The CDR3 loop spans 18 amino acids. Germline CDR1 SGHAT, CDR2 FQNNGV. The CDR3: CASSSSIMGGAGDNEQFF. The CDR3 bases are TGTGCCAGCAGCTCCAGTATTATGGGGGGGGCCGGCGACAATGAGCAGTTCTTC.

The J gene is TRBJ2-2, the V gene TRBV30, with D tentatively TRBD1 (6 bases). Germline loops: CDR1 GTSNPN, CDR2 SVGIG (reference sequence). The germline V and J ends were trimmed by 4 bases and 6 bases, with 6 bases remaining between them. CDR3 length equals 11 residues. CDR3 bases: TGTGCCTGGAAGGGGGCCGGGGAGCTGTTTTTT. Translation gives CAWKGAGELFF.

The chain recombines TRBV7-8 with TRBJ2-7; perhaps TRBD2 as D (5 bases). The CDR3 is 16 residues long. V shed 5 bases and J shed 1 base, with 18 bases lying between them. The germline CDR1 and CDR2 sequences are SGHVS and FQNEAQ. The CDR3 DNA reads as TGTGCCAGCAGCCCCCACACGGAGCCGGGATCCTACGAGCAGTACTTC. Protein: CASSPHTEPGSYEQYF.

This sequence joins TRBV10-3 and TRBJ1-2, with D possibly TRBD1 on 6 matching bases. This CDR3 is built from 14 residues. V was pared by 4 bases and J by 1 base, with 10 bases between. Germline V gene data show CDR1 as ENHRY and CDR2 as SYGVKD. The CDR3 here is CAISAKDSNYGYTF. The CDR3 DNA reads TGTGCCATCAGTGCGAAGGACAGTAACTATGGCTACACCTTC.

The rearrangement uses TRBV3-1 (or the pseudogene TRBV3-2) and TRBJ1-2, with D possibly being TRBD1 (5 bases). With 1 base removed from V and 5 bases from J, the gap between germline ends came to 11 bases. The CDR3 is 14 amino acids. Germline CDR1 is LGHDT and CDR2 is YNNKEL (reference sequence). The CDR3 sequence: CASSQGQGRYGYTF. The CDR3 DNA follows: TGTGCCAGCAGCCAAGGGCAGGGTAGATATGGCTACACCTTC.

The J gene is TRBJ1-4, the V gene TRBV19; unclear D gene. V was clipped by 0 bases and J by 8 bases, with 13 bases between them. This CDR3 comprises 15 residues. CDR1 is LNHDA, CDR2 SQIVND, per germline (reference sequence). This CDR3 reads CASSIENTRREKLFF. In DNA, the CDR3 is TGTGCCAGTAGTATAGAAAACACCCGCCGAGAAAAACTGTTTTTT.

The V gene is TRBV6-5, the J gene TRBJ2-1, with a weak D call TRBD2 (5 bases). Deletions cut 2 bases from V and 0 bases from J, with 8 bases between. The germline gives CDR1 MNHEY, CDR2 SVGAGI. This CDR3 is 15 amino acids long. The CDR3 loop reads CASSYEGSSYNEQFF. The CDR3 DNA is TGTGCCAGCAGTTACGAGGGAAGCTCCTACAATGAGCAGTTCTTC.

This sequence joins TRBV5-4 and TRBJ2-5, with TRBD1 matching 11 bases. V shed 4 bases and J 4 bases; nucleotides not matched to a gene: 6. This CDR3 has 15 residues. Germline-derived CDR1 and CDR2 are SGHNT and YYREEE (reference sequence). CDR3 bases: TGTGCCAGCAGCCGTCCCGGGACAGGGGGAGAGACCCAGTACTTC. This codes for CASSRPGTGGETQYF.

This clone has only a few counts. The chain carries TRBV10-3 and TRBJ2-3; 9 nucleotides line up with TRBD2. V lost 2 bases to trimming and J lost 3 bases; unmatched junction nucleotides: 3. Germline CDR1 reads ENHRY; CDR2 reads SYGVKD. This CDR3 is built from 15 residues. The CDR3 reads CAISERGLATDTQYF. CDR3 nucleotides: TGTGCCATCAGTGAGAGGGGACTAGCAACAGATACGCAGTATTTT.

J is TRBJ2-3 and V is TRBV7-2; 7 positions match TRBD1. J gave up 0 bases and V 5 bases, and 8 bases lay outside the gene matches. The CDR3 runs to 16 residues. Germline V CDR1 and CDR2: SGHTA, FQGNSA. The CDR3 sequence: CASSTRNRGSTDTQYF. The CDR3, as DNA: TGTGCCAGCAGCACCCGGAACAGGGGTAGCACAGATACGCAGTATTTT.

The chain joins TRBV27 to TRBJ1-6; a weak D match, TRBD1 (6 bases). V was cut by 4 bases and J by 5 bases, with 24 bases left in between. Germline CDR1 reads MNHEY; CDR2 reads SMNVEV (reference sequence). This CDR3 is 19 amino acids long. CDR3 DNA: TGTGCCAGCAGTTCCATCCGCCGGGACAAGTCTCAGGATAATTCACCCCTCCACTTT. Protein sequence: CASSSIRRDKSQDNSPLHF.

The rearrangement uses TRBV4-2 and TRBJ2-5; TRBD2 might be the D (5 bases). The V end was cut by 1 base, the J end by 2 bases, with 11 bases between. Germline-derived CDR1 and CDR2 are LGHNA and YNFKEQ. There are 15 residues in the CDR3. CDR3 region: CASSQVVGAQETQYF. For the CDR3, the DNA is TGTGCCAGCAGCCAAGTGGTGGGAGCACAAGAGACCCAGTACTTC.

The V gene is TRBV10-3, the J gene TRBJ2-2; a weak D match, TRBD1 (6 bases). The CDR3 spans 15 residues. The germline V and J ends were trimmed by 6 bases and 6 bases, with 17 bases remaining between them. Per the germline V gene, CDR1 is ENHRY and CDR2 is SYGVKD. The CDR3: CAISNREGFAGELFF. DNA for the CDR3: TGTGCCATCAGCAACAGGGAAGGGTTTGCCGGGGAGCTGTTTTTT.

This clone was observed a few times. The V call is TRBV6-5, the J call TRBJ1-5; D might be TRBD1 (5 bases). This CDR3 contains 13 residues. Between the trimmed V and J ends, which lost 8 bases and 0 bases, there was a span of 8 bases. The germline CDR1 and CDR2 sequences are MNHEY and SVGAGI. The CDR3 DNA follows: TGTGCCAGCTCCGGACATAGCAATCAGCCCCAGCATTTT. Its protein is CASSGHSNQPQHF.

This sequence joins TRBV7-2 and TRBJ1-4; TRBD1 matches at 7 bases. Germline V lookup: CDR1 SGHTA, CDR2 FQGNSA. This CDR3 has 17 residues. Trimming removed 6 bases from V and 0 bases from J; junction bases left unmatched: 10. CDR3 loop: CASSQGGVGATNEKLFF. DNA for the CDR3: TGTGCCAGCAGTCAGGGGGGCGTGGGGGCAACTAATGAAAAACTGTTTTTT.